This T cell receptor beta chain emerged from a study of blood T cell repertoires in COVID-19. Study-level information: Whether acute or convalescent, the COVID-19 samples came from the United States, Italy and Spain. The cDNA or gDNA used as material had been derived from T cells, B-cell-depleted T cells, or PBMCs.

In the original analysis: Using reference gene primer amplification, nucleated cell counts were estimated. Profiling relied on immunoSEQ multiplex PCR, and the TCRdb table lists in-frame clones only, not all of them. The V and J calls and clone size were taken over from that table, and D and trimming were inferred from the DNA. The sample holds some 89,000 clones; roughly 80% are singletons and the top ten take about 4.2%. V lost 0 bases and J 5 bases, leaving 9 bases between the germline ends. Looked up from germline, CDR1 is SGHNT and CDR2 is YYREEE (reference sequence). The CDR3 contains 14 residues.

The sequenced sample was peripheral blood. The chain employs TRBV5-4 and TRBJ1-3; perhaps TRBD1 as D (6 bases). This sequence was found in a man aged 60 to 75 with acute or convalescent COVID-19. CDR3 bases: TGTGCCAGCAGCTTGGGCAGGGGTCGAAACACCATATATTTT. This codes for CASSLGRGRNTIYF.